Listed here are 15 T cell receptor beta chains from one sample, sequenced in a study of Ad26.COV2.S vaccination and SARS-CoV-2 variants. Profiled with immunoSEQ multiplex PCR; TCRdb holds only in-frame clones, not every one. The table records some 350,000 clones, about 91% of them present only once. This specimen consisted of peripheral blood, obtained after recovery from COVID-19. The receptors stem from a human donor who had recovered from COVID-19.

The CDR3 nucleotides are TGTGCCAGCAGCTTTTTGGCCCAAGAGACCCAGTACTTC. Protein product: CASSFLAQETQYF. The chain uses TRBV5-6 and TRBJ2-5; D is undetermined. Germline loops: CDR1 SGHDT, CDR2 YYEEEE. This CDR3 is 13 amino acids long. V was clipped by 2 bases and J by 1 base, with 6 bases between them.

The gene calls are TRBV5-1 and TRBJ2-2; 10 bases match TRBD1. The CDR3 length is 14 residues. The V and J ends lost 7 bases and 6 bases, in that order; junction bases with no gene match: 6. Germline V gene data show CDR1 as SGHRS and CDR2 as YFSETQ. The CDR3 spells CASVRDRGPGELFF. The CDR3 nucleotides are TGCGCCAGCGTCCGGGACAGGGGACCCGGGGAGCTGTTTTTT.

The chain couples TRBV9 to TRBJ1-2; maybe TRBD1 (5 bases). CDR1 and CDR2 (germline): SGDLS, YYNGEE. CDR3 length: 15 amino acids. V was cut by 2 bases and J by 1 base, with 12 bases left in between. As DNA, the CDR3 is TGTGCCAGCAGCGTGGGGTTGGGGGATAACTATGGCTACACCTTC. It yields the protein CASSVGLGDNYGYTF.

The chain is built from TRBV10-3 and TRBJ1-2, with 8 bases matching TRBD1. Per the germline V gene, CDR1 is ENHRY and CDR2 is SYGVKD. The length of the CDR3 is 15 residues. Germline trimming cut 3 bases from V and 2 bases from J; bases unmatched to any gene: 5. CDR3 sequence: CAISEVRQGNYGYTF. The CDR3 region has the DNA TGTGCCATCAGTGAAGTTCGACAGGGGAACTATGGCTACACCTTC.

This chain uses TRBV19 with TRBJ2-7; 7 positions agree with TRBD2. The CDR3 spans 14 residues. The V gene's germline CDR1 is LNHDA and CDR2 SQIVND (reference sequence). With 3 bases clipped from V and 2 bases from J, the junction kept 4 bases outside the gene matches. CDR3 sequence reads: CASSIASGTYEQYF. CDR3 nucleotide sequence: TGTGCCAGTAGTATCGCTAGCGGAACCTACGAGCAGTACTTC.

V and J are TRBV11-2 and TRBJ1-1; maybe TRBD1 (5 bases). Trimming took off 1 base at V and 5 bases at J, with 14 bases between the two ends. The CDR3 totals 15 residues. Germline V gives CDR1 SGHAT, CDR2 FQNNGV. CDR3 protein: CASSLGGWDLTEAFF. CDR3 DNA: TGTGCCAGCAGCTTAGGTGGTTGGGACTTAACTGAAGCTTTCTTT.

The chain joins TRBV5-1 to TRBJ2-3; TRBD2 matches 7 bases. The CDR3 contains 15 residues. Looked up from germline, CDR1 is SGHRS and CDR2 is YFSETQ. V lost 3 bases and J lost 0; bases outside the gene matches: 4. CDR3 nucleotides: TGCGCCAGCAGCTCCGCGGGGGAGAGCACAGATACGCAGTATTTT. It translates to CASSSAGESTDTQYF.

The chain combines TRBV5-1 with TRBJ2-5, with D possibly TRBD1 on 6 matching bases. In germline, CDR1 is SGHRS, CDR2 YFSETQ. Trimming cost V 4 bases and J 0 bases, with 16 bases left between them. There are 16 residues in the CDR3. The DNA for the CDR3 is TGCGCCAGCAGCGTGGGGGCCCAGGGCAACCAAGAGACCCAGTACTTC. This codes for CASSVGAQGNQETQYF.

The rearrangement links TRBV6-2 or TRBV6-3 to TRBJ1-2; no reliable D call. The germline V gene encodes CDR1 MNHEY and CDR2 SVGEGT. There are 12 residues in the CDR3. Trimming took off 5 bases at V and 5 bases at J, with 9 bases between the two ends. The CDR3: CASSKGLYGYTF. The CDR3 DNA is TGTGCCAGCAGTAAGGGTCTGTATGGCTACACCTTC.

The chain joins TRBV2 to TRBJ2-1; D unclear. Trimming shortened V by 2 bases and J by 0 bases, and 14 bases separated the two germline ends. CDR1 and CDR2 from the germline V gene are SNHLY and FYNNEI. The CDR3 sequence is 17 residues long. CDR3 coding DNA: TGTGCCAGCAGTGAAAGGGAAGTTGTCAGCTCCTACAATGAGCAGTTCTTC. It yields the protein CASSEREVVSSYNEQFF.

This chain joins TRBV9 and TRBJ1-1; TRBD1 matches at 8 bases. The germline gives CDR1 SGDLS, CDR2 YYNGEE. CDR3 length: 16 amino acids. V lost 0 bases and J lost 5; bases outside the gene matches: 9. The CDR3 is CASSVGPGGARTEAFF. CDR3 in DNA: TGTGCCAGCAGCGTAGGTCCAGGGGGCGCGAGGACTGAAGCTTTCTTT.

The chain has TRBV18 and TRBJ1-2; unclear D gene. Trimming stripped 6 bases from V and 8 bases from J, with 22 bases between. Germline V gene data show CDR1 as KGHSH and CDR2 as LQKENI. This CDR3 has 15 residues. The CDR3 spells CASSPEPLGIRGYTF. CDR3 DNA sequence: TGTGCCAGCTCTCCTGAGCCGTTAGGAATTAGGGGCTACACCTTC.

The V gene is TRBV5-1, the J gene TRBJ1-4, with 8 nucleotides matching TRBD1. This CDR3 has 16 residues. V lost 4 bases, J lost 4 bases, and 9 bases stayed unmatched. CDR1 is SGHRS, CDR2 YFSETQ, per germline. The CDR3 region has the DNA TGCGCCAGCAGCCCTGGACAGGGTGCCCTTAATGAAAAACTGTTTTTT. Encoded protein: CASSPGQGALNEKLFF. Full variable domain (remainder filled in from reference TRBV5-1 and TRBJ1-4): KAGVTQTPRYLIKTRGQQVTLSCSPISGHRSVSWYQQTPGQGLQFLFEYFSETQRNKGNFPGRFSGRQFSNSRSEMNVSTLELGDSALYLCASSPGQGALNEKLFFGSGTQLSVL.

V gene TRBV29-1 combines with J gene TRBJ2-7, with D unclear. Trimming took 4 bases from V and 2 from J, leaving 9 bases between them. This CDR3 region has 12 residues. Looked up from germline, CDR1 is SQVTM and CDR2 is ANQGSEA. The CDR3 DNA reads TGCAGCGTTGCAAAGGGCACCTACGAGCAGTACTTC. Translated, it gives CSVAKGTYEQYF.

The chain joins TRBV12-3 or TRBV12-4 to TRBJ1-1; no reliable D call. The V end lost 7 bases, the J end lost 0 bases, and 9 bases lay between the germline ends. CDR3 length: 13 residues. DNA of the CDR3: TGTGCCAGCATGGTGGGTTTGAACACTGAAGCTTTCTTT. Translated: CASMVGLNTEAFF.